Each of the 2 T cell receptor beta chains below was sequenced from the same sample in a study of patients and donors after allogeneic stem cell transplantation. Each CDR3 protein gets one entry after TCRdb re-called the RT-PCR reads with MiXCR. The sample holds hundreds of thousands of distinct CDR3 sequences, 16% seen once. The specimen sequenced was blood, either unsorted or a sorted T cell fraction (not recorded which). The receptor set was obtained from a human donor who was either an allogeneic HSCT recipient or a stem cell or donor lymphocyte infusion donor (not recorded which). It is not recorded whose cells these are; they may come from a transplant donor.

The table lists this clonotype with a few counts. This chain uses TRBV12-3 or TRBV12-4 with TRBJ1-6; 10 bases fit TRBD1. The CDR3 contains 16 residues. V shed 6 bases and J 3 bases; nucleotides not matched to a gene: 5. As DNA, the CDR3 is TGTGCCAGCAGCTGGGACAGGGGCCTCTATAATTCACCCCTCCACTTT. Encoded protein: CASSWDRGLYNSPLHF.

This clonotype has more than one count but fewer than ten. This chain links TRBV2 with TRBJ1-1; a possible D gene is TRBD1 (6 bases). This CDR3 spans 17 amino acids. CDR1 SNHLY and CDR2 FYNNEI come from the germline V gene. The ends were cut back, 6 bases at V and 4 bases at J, with 24 bases in the middle. Written as DNA, the CDR3 is TGTGCCAGCAGGCAAAAGGGGCCCGTGGGGGGCTCCACTGAAGCTTTCTTT. Translating it yields CASRQKGPVGGSTEAFF.